This TCR beta chain was captured by sequencing in a study of T cells after yellow fever vaccination. Study as a whole: SMART-Seq v4 Ultra Low Input prepared the low-cell-number fractions.

Whole-study results and caveats: Few clonotypes appeared in both CD4 and CD8 compartments. In FACS-sorted repertoires, abundant clonotypes from the bulk population could appear as contaminants. Post-booster repertoires again held most primary-vaccination clones (roughly 95% CD4, about 90% CD8).

This clonotype came up a few times. Antigen: not known. TCRdb used MiXCR to reprocess the 5' RACE reads, holding one entry per CDR3 protein. The sample shows some 300,000 distinct CDR3 sequences, approximately 10% of them seen only once. Sequenced material: CD4+ T cells sorted from PBMCs, taken 5 days after the yellow fever booster vaccination. The TCR sequence derives from a man aged 18 to 29 who received the YFV17D yellow fever vaccine.

The CDR3 sequence: CASSPSREYYEQYF. CDR3 nucleotide sequence: TGTGCCAGCTCACCATCCAGGGAGTACTACGAGCAGTACTTC. V usage is TRBV18 and J usage is TRBJ2-7, with D perhaps being TRBD1 or TRBD2 (5 bases each). The germline CDR1 and CDR2 sequences are KGHSH and LQKENI. The CDR3 extends over 14 amino acids. Trimming shortened V by 2 bases and J by 3 bases, and 11 bases separated the two germline ends.